This T cell receptor (beta chain) was profiled in a study of T-cell memory formation after mild COVID-19. From the 5' RACE reads, TCRdb called clonotypes with MiXCR, one entry per CDR3 protein. The sample has 150,000 to 200,000 distinct CDR3 sequences, about 14% seen once; the top ten hold 14%. Germline V gene sequence: CDR1 SGHRS, CDR2 YFSETQ. The CDR3 runs 14 residues. V was pared by 1 base and J by 5 bases, with 13 bases between. Sequencing used PBMCs or a T cell subset sorted from them (not recorded which). The chain uses TRBV5-1 and TRBJ2-7; no definite D call. The sequence derives from an adult woman who had mild COVID-19 (a few samples of this study predate the infection). Cell type and time point are not known. The CDR3 DNA reads as TGCGCCAGCAGCTTGCTGTTGAGCGAGAACGAGCAGTACTTC. Protein sequence: CASSLLLSENEQYF. The full variable domain, rest sourced from reference TRBV5-1 and TRBJ2-7, is KAGVTQTPRYLIKTRGQQVTLSCSPISGHRSVSWYQQTPGQGLQFLFEYFSETQRNKGNFPGRFSGRQFSNSRSEMNVSTLELGDSALYLCASSLLLSENEQYFGPGTRLTVT.